A single sample gave rise to the 30 T cell receptor beta chains below, sequenced in a study of beta chain features in type 1 diabetes. Antigens of these TCRs are unknown. Study conclusions and caveats: A moderate, significant TCRB CDR3 shortening appeared in type 1 diabetes across four CD4+ subsets.

Isolated RNA was reverse transcribed in full, so expressed TCRB transcripts were sequenced. Assay: immunoSEQ multiplex PCR; the TCRdb copy retains only in-frame clones and omits some. The data hold 250,000 to 300,000 clones, with around 25% observed a single time. The sequencing input was naive CD4+ T cells from blood. The receptors originated from a woman younger than 45 with type 1 diabetes.

In this sample, this clone turned up a few times. The chain employs TRBV18 and TRBJ2-3, with TRBD2 as a possible D gene (5 bases). Deletions cut 5 bases from V and 0 bases from J, with 15 bases between. Germline V gene data show CDR1 as KGHSH and CDR2 as LQKENI. This CDR3 comprises 16 residues. The CDR3 loop is CASSGSAGLSTDTQYF. The DNA for the CDR3 is TGTGCCAGCTCAGGATCGGCGGGCCTAAGCACAGATACGCAGTATTTT. Together with reference TRBV18 and TRBJ2-3, the CDR3 gives the full variable domain: NAGVMQNPRHLVRRRGQEARLRCSPMKGHSHVYWYRQLPEEGLKFMVYLQKENIIDESGMPKERFSAEFPKEGPSILRIQQVVRGDSAAYFCASSGSAGLSTDTQYFGPGTRLTVL.

The chain employs TRBV18 and TRBJ2-1; no definite D call. Germline CDR1 and CDR2: KGHSH and LQKENI. Trimming pared 1 base from V and 4 bases from J, leaving 14 bases between. This CDR3 comprises 16 residues. The CDR3 loop is CASSPRAPPIYNEQFF. CDR3 bases: TGTGCCAGCTCACCACGGGCCCCGCCGATTTACAATGAGCAGTTCTTC.

The V gene is TRBV29-1, the J gene TRBJ1-1; 9 bases agree with TRBD1. The germline gives CDR1 SQVTM, CDR2 ANQGSEA. The V segment lost 8 bases and the J segment 5 bases; nucleotides outside the gene matches: 9. The CDR3 runs 13 residues. The CDR3 sequence is CSSHRGPATEAFF. The CDR3 DNA reads as TGCAGCTCGCACAGGGGGCCTGCGACTGAAGCTTTCTTT.

This clone was seen only a few times. The genes are TRBV25-1 and TRBJ1-2; 10 bases match TRBD1. This CDR3 is built from 13 residues. Germline CDR1 reads MGHDK; CDR2 reads SYGVNS. V was pared by 6 bases and J by 6 bases, with 4 bases of the junction left unmatched. CDR3: CASRLTGGDGYTF. The CDR3 coding sequence is TGTGCCAGCAGGTTGACAGGGGGCGATGGCTACACCTTC.

The V gene is TRBV5-1, the J gene TRBJ1-1; possibly TRBD1 for D (6 bases). Germline V CDR1 and CDR2: SGHRS, YFSETQ. This CDR3 is 15 amino acids long. V was shortened by 0 bases and J by 2 bases, with 11 bases between the two germline ends. The CDR3 sequence: CASSLADSVNTEAFF. DNA for the CDR3: TGCGCCAGCAGCTTGGCGGACAGCGTCAACACTGAAGCTTTCTTT.

J is TRBJ2-7 and V is TRBV9; 8 bases agree with TRBD2. CDR3 size: 15 residues. V was pared by 0 bases and J by 2 bases, with 4 bases of the junction left unmatched. From germline, CDR1 is SGDLS and CDR2 YYNGEE. The CDR3 loop is CASSVELAATYEQYF. The CDR3 DNA reads as TGTGCCAGCAGCGTAGAACTAGCGGCTACCTACGAGCAGTACTTC.

This clone was observed a handful of times. The chain uses TRBV19 and TRBJ2-7, with a possible D match to TRBD2 (6 bases). The V end lost 6 bases, the J end lost 7 bases, and 19 bases lay between the germline ends. The CDR3 extends over 14 amino acids. Germline V gives CDR1 LNHDA, CDR2 SQIVND (reference sequence). The CDR3 is CASSQAGPSWEQYF. CDR3 in DNA: TGTGCCAGTAGCCAAGCGGGTCCAAGCTGGGAGCAGTACTTC.

This clone was counted only a few times. The genes are TRBV2 and TRBJ2-3, with D maybe TRBD2 (6 bases). V lost 5 bases, J lost 9 bases, and 9 bases lay in between. CDR1 and CDR2 from the germline V gene are SNHLY and FYNNEI. The CDR3 extends over 11 amino acids. Here the CDR3 DNA reads TGTGCCAGCAGTCGGGAGTGGACGCAGTATTTT. This encodes CASSREWTQYF.

This rearrangement joins TRBV4-2 to TRBJ2-5; TRBD2 matches at 10 bases. There are 21 residues in the CDR3. Germline CDR1 LGHNA, CDR2 YNFKEQ. After removal of 0 bases from V and 2 bases from J, the junction contained 18 bases not matched to a gene. The CDR3 DNA follows: TGTGCCAGCAGCCAAGATTTCGGTACCCCATGGACTAGCGGCCGACAAGAGACCCAGTACTTC. Protein product: CASSQDFGTPWTSGRQETQYF.

V usage is TRBV2 and J usage is TRBJ1-5; 7 nucleotides match TRBD1. This CDR3 comprises 15 residues. Germline CDR1 is SNHLY and CDR2 is FYNNEI. The V segment lost 5 bases and the J segment 2 bases; nucleotides outside the gene matches: 6. The CDR3 is CASSLQGLGNQPQHF. CDR3 DNA: TGTGCCAGCAGTTTACAGGGGTTGGGCAATCAGCCCCAGCATTTT.

This clone occurred a few times. The chain combines TRBV7-9 with TRBJ2-1; TRBD2 agrees at 11 bases. The CDR3 extends over 16 amino acids. V was pared by 8 bases and J by 9 bases, with 15 bases of the junction left unmatched. Germline V gene lookup returns CDR1 SEHNR and CDR2 FQNEAQ (reference sequence). CDR3 DNA: TGTGCCAGCGGAAGAATAGCGGGAGGGCCGTCCGGTGAGCAGTTCTTC. Amino acids: CASGRIAGGPSGEQFF.

The chain combines TRBV18 with TRBJ1-2; no reliable D call. The CDR3 extends over 11 amino acids. V was cut by 3 bases and J by 8 bases, with 7 bases left in between. Germline V gene lookup returns CDR1 KGHSH and CDR2 LQKENI. CDR3 in amino acids: CASSPIPGYTF. The CDR3 nucleotides are TGTGCCAGCTCACCCATCCCAGGCTACACCTTC.

This clone was seen a few times. The CDR3: CAWSPDLRDTQYF. The CDR3 nucleotides are TGTGCCTGGAGTCCGGACTTGAGAGATACGCAGTATTTT. The rearrangement joins TRBV30 to TRBJ2-3; possibly TRBD2 for D (5 bases). The germline gives CDR1 GTSNPN, CDR2 SVGIG (reference sequence). This CDR3 region has 13 residues. The V end was cut by 2 bases, the J end by 5 bases, with 11 bases between.

This clone was recorded a few times. The chain combines TRBV19 with TRBJ2-5; D gene uncertain. CDR3 size: 14 residues. V lost 7 bases and J 2 bases, leaving 14 bases between the germline ends. Germline V gives CDR1 LNHDA, CDR2 SQIVND (reference sequence). In DNA, the CDR3 is TGTGCCAGTAATGAGCTGGGCAGGCAAGAGACCCAGTACTTC. Its translation: CASNELGRQETQYF.

The chain employs TRBV7-3 and TRBJ2-5; the D is unclear. The J call may be faulty, since TRBJ2-7 better matches the DNA end. CDR3 length: 13 amino acids. The germline V gene encodes CDR1 SGHTA and CDR2 FQGTGA. The CDR3 is CASSLTDFNEQYF. CDR3 nucleotide sequence: TGTGCCAGCAGCTTAACCGACTTTAACGAGCAGTACTTC.

The chain recombines TRBV29-1 with TRBJ1-2; 10 nucleotides line up with TRBD1. V trimming: 2 bases; J trimming: 7 bases; junction bases outside the gene matches: 7. Germline loops: CDR1 SQVTM, CDR2 ANQGSEA. This CDR3 is 14 amino acids long. This chain's CDR3 is CSVERDRGPGGYTF. CDR3 DNA sequence: TGCAGCGTTGAAAGGGACAGGGGACCCGGTGGCTACACCTTC.

This clone appeared a few times. The chain recombines TRBV14 with TRBJ2-5; unclear D gene. CDR1 SGHDN and CDR2 FVKESK come from the germline V gene. V was cut by 4 bases and J by 4 bases, with 10 bases left in between. The CDR3 is made up of 13 amino acids. The CDR3 region is CASSRWFRETQYF. The CDR3 region has the DNA TGTGCCAGCAGCCGCTGGTTTAGAGAGACCCAGTACTTC.

This clone has more than one count but fewer than ten. This chain connects TRBV7-9 to TRBJ2-5, with 8 bases that match TRBD1. The V segment lost 5 bases and the J segment 2 bases; nucleotides outside the gene matches: 10. The CDR3 runs to 16 residues. CDR1 is SEHNR and CDR2 is FQNEAQ in the germline V gene (reference sequence). The CDR3 DNA follows: TGTGCCAGCAGCGGACAGGGAAAGGGCCATCAAGAGACCCAGTACTTC. Its translation: CASSGQGKGHQETQYF.

There are a few counts of this clone. The V gene is TRBV29-1, the J gene TRBJ2-1; possibly TRBD2 for D (5 bases). The V gene lost 7 bases and the J gene lost 3 bases, with 10 bases spanning the gap. The CDR3 runs 12 residues. Germline V CDR1 and CDR2: SQVTM, ANQGSEA. This chain's CDR3 is CSGGAYYNEQFF. CDR3 sequence (DNA): TGCAGCGGGGGAGCATACTACAATGAGCAGTTCTTC.

CDR3 coding DNA: TGTGCCAGCAGCTTAACCACCTACAGGGTCTCCTACGAGCAGTACTTC. Translation: CASSLTTYRVSYEQYF. The V call is TRBV7-3, the J call TRBJ2-7; D is possibly TRBD1 (6 bases). Trimming pared 0 bases from V and 0 bases from J, leaving 12 bases between. This CDR3 contains 16 residues. The germline CDR1 and CDR2 sequences are SGHTA and FQGTGA.

This chain connects TRBV7-6 to TRBJ2-1; possible D gene TRBD2, 6 bases. CDR1 SGHVS and CDR2 FNYEAQ come from the germline V gene. This CDR3 spans 15 amino acids. The V end lost 5 bases, the J end lost 5 bases, and 16 bases lay between the germline ends. The CDR3 DNA is TGTGCCAGCAGCAGAACGGGAGCGTCTAACAATGAGCAGTTCTTC. Protein: CASSRTGASNNEQFF.

The chain uses TRBV7-9 and TRBJ2-5; TRBD1 matches 7 bases. The CDR3 runs to 19 residues. The V gene end was trimmed by 0 bases and the J gene end by 5 bases; junction bases not matched to a gene: 18. CDR1 and CDR2 from the germline V gene are SEHNR and FQNEAQ (reference sequence). CDR3: CASSLATLRTGYRRETQYF. The CDR3 region has the DNA TGTGCCAGCAGCTTAGCCACCCTACGGACAGGCTACCGGAGGGAGACCCAGTACTTC.

The chain employs TRBV2 and TRBJ1-1, with 7 bases that match TRBD1. The CDR3 runs 14 residues. V lost 6 bases and J lost 7; bases outside the gene matches: 11. Germline-derived CDR1 and CDR2 are SNHLY and FYNNEI. The CDR3: CASRGDQTGFEAFF. CDR3 DNA: TGTGCCAGCAGGGGGGACCAGACAGGGTTTGAAGCTTTCTTT.

This chain links TRBV4-1 with TRBJ2-7; 13 bases align to TRBD2. V lost 0 bases and J lost 0; bases outside the gene matches: 8. The CDR3 totals 19 residues. Per germline, CDR1 MGHRA and CDR2 YSYEKL. The CDR3 region has the DNA TGCGCCAGCAGCCAAGATGGGACCCGGACTAGCGGGGGCTCCTACGAGCAGTACTTC. Its protein is CASSQDGTRTSGGSYEQYF.

This clone was observed once. The V and J genes are TRBV7-9 and TRBJ2-7, with no clear D. Germline CDR1 and CDR2: SEHNR and FQNEAQ (reference sequence). This CDR3 contains 11 residues. Between the trimmed V and J ends, which lost 4 bases and 5 bases, there was a span of 6 bases. The CDR3 coding sequence is TGTGCCAGCAGCTACCAGGACGAGCAGTACTTC. As protein: CASSYQDEQYF.

V usage is TRBV29-1 and J usage is TRBJ2-7; weak D call: TRBD1 (6 bases). This CDR3 spans 14 amino acids. Trimming removed 7 bases from V and 0 bases from J, with 16 bases in between. From germline, CDR1 is SQVTM and CDR2 ANQGSEA. This CDR3 is CSAQPQGSSYEQYF. The DNA of the CDR3 is TGCAGCGCTCAACCCCAGGGGTCCTCCTACGAGCAGTACTTC.

The CDR3: CASSLGLADTYEQYF. In nucleotides, the CDR3 is TGCGCCAGCAGCTTGGGACTAGCGGATACCTACGAGCAGTACTTC. This chain links TRBV5-1 with TRBJ2-7, with TRBD2 matching 9 bases. Trimming cost V 0 bases and J 2 bases; bases outside gene matches: 3. Germline assignment: CDR1 SGHRS and CDR2 YFSETQ. CDR3 size: 15 residues.

V is TRBV7-2 and J is TRBJ1-3; D ambiguous. V shed 1 base and J shed 4 bases, with 11 bases lying between them. Germline loops: CDR1 SGHTA, CDR2 FQGNSA. This CDR3 spans 15 amino acids. CDR3 nucleotides: TGTGCCAGCAGCTTAGTTCCCGGGTACGGAAACACCATATATTTT. Translating gives CASSLVPGYGNTIYF.

This clone appeared a few times. This chain connects TRBV29-1 to TRBJ2-1, with D possibly being TRBD2 (5 bases). Germline assignment: CDR1 SQVTM and CDR2 ANQGSEA. The CDR3 runs to 12 residues. V lost 2 bases, J lost 7 bases, and 9 bases lay in between. In DNA form, the CDR3 reads TGCAGCGTTGAATTGCGGAGGAATGAGCAGTTCTTC. Translated, it gives CSVELRRNEQFF.

This clone was found a few times. The V and J genes are TRBV7-9 and TRBJ1-1, with a weak D call TRBD1 (5 bases). Germline V gene lookup returns CDR1 SEHNR and CDR2 FQNEAQ (reference sequence). CDR3 size: 12 residues. The V gene lost 2 bases and the J gene lost 8 bases, with 9 bases spanning the gap. CDR3 residues: CASSLFPGEAFF. The DNA of the CDR3 is TGTGCCAGCAGCTTATTTCCAGGGGAAGCTTTCTTT.